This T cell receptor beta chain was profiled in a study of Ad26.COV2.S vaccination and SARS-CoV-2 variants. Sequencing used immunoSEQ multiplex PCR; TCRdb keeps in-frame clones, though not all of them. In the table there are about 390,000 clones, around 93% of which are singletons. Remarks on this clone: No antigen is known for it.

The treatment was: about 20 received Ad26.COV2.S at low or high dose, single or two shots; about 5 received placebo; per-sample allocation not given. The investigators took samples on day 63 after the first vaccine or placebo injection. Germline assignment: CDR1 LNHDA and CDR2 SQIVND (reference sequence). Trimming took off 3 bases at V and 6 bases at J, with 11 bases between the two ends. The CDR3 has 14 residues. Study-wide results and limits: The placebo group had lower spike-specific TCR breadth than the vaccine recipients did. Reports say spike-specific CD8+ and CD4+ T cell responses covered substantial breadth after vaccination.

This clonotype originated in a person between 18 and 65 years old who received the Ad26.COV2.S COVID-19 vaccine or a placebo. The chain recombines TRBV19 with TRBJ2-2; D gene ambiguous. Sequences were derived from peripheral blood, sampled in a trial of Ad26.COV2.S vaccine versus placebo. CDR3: CASSILGLSGELFF. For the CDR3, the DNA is TGTGCCAGTAGTATCCTAGGGTTGTCCGGGGAGCTGTTTTTT.